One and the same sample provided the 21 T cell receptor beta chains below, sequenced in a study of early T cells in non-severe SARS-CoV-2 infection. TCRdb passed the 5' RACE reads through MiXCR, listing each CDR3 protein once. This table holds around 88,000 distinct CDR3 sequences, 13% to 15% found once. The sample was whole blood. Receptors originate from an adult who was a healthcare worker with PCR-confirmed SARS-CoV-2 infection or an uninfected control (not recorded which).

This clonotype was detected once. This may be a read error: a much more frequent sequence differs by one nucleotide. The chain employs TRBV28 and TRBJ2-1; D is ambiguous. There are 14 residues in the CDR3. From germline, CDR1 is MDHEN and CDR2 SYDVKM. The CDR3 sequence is CANSLPEFPSEQFF. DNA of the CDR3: TGTGCCAACAGTTTACCGGAGTTCCCTTCGGAGCAGTTCTTC.

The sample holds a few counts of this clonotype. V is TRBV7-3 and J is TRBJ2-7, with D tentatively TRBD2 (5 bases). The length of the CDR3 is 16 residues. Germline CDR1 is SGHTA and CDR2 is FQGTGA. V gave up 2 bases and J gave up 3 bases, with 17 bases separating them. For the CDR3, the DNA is TGTGCCAGCAGCTTAGGCCCTGCCTCACGGGACTACGAGCAGTACTTC. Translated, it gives CASSLGPASRDYEQYF.

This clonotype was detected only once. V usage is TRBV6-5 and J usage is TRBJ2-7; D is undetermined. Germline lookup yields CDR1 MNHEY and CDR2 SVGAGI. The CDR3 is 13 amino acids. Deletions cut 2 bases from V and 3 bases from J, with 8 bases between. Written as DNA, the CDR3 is TGTGCCAGCAGTTACGGGGTTTACTACGAGCAGTACTTC. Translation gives CASSYGVYYEQYF.

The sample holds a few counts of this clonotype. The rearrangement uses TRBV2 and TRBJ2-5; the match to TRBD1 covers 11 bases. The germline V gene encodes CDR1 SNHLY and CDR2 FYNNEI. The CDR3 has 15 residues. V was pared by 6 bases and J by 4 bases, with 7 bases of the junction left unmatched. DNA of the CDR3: TGTGCCAGCAGCGACGGACAGGGGGCCCCAGAGACCCAGTACTTC. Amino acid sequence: CASSDGQGAPETQYF.

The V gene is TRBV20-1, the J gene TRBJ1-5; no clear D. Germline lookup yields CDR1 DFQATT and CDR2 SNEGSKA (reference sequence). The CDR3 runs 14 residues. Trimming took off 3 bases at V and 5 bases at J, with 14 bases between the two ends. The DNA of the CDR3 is TGCAGTGCTAGTACCAGCCGAGGGTATCAGCCCCAGCATTTT. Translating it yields CSASTSRGYQPQHF.

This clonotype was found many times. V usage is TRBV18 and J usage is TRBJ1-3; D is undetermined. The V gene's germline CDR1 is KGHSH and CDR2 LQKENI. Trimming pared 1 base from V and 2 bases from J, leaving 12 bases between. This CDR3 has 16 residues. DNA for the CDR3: TGTGCCAGCTCACCACTAGAAGTCCTCCCTGGAAACACCATATATTTT. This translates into CASSPLEVLPGNTIYF.

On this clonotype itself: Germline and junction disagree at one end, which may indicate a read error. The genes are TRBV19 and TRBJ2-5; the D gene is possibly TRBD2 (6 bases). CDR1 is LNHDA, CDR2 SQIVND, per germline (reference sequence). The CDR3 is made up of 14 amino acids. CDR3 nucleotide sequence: TGTGACAGTAGTATCGGGACTGGACTCGGGACCCAGTACTTC. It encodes CDSSIGTGLGTQYF.

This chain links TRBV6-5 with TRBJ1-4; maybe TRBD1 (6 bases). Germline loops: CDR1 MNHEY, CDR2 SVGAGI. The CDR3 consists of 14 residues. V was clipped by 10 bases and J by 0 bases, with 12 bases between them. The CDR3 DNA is TGTGCCACCTGGACAGATTCAACTAATGAAAAACTGTTTTTT. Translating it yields CATWTDSTNEKLFF.

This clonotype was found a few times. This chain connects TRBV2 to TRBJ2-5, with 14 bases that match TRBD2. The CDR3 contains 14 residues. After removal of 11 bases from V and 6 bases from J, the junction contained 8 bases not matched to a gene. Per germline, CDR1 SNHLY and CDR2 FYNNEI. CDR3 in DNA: TGTGCCTGTTCCGGGACTAGCGGGAGAAAGACCCAGTACTTC. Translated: CACSGTSGRKTQYF.

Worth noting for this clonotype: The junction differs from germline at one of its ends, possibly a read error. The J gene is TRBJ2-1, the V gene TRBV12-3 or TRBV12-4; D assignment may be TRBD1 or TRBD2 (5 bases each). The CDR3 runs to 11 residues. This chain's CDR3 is CASSLLGPSSF. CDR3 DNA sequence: TGTGCCAGCAGTTTACTGGGACCGTCATCATTC.

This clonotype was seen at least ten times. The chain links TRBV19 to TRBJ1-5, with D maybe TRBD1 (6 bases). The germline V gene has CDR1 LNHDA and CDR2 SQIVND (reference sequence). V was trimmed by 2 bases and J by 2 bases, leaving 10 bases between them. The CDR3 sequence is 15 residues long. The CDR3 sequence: CASSIWGQGNQPQHF. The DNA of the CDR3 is TGTGCCAGTAGTATATGGGGGCAAGGCAATCAGCCCCAGCATTTT.

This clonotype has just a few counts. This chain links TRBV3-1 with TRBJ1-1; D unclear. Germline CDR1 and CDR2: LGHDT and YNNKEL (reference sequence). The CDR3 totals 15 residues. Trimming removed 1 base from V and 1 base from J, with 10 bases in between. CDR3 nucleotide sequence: TGTGCCAGCAGCCAAGCGCAAGAGGGGAACACTGAAGCTTTCTTT. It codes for CASSQAQEGNTEAFF.

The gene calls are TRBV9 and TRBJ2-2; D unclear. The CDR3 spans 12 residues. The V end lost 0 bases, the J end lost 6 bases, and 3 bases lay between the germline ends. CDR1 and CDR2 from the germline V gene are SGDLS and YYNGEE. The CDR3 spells CASSVAPGELFF. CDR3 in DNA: TGTGCCAGCAGCGTAGCCCCCGGGGAGCTGTTTTTT.

CDR3 amino acids: CATRDGSSDYEQYF. The CDR3 nucleotides are TGTGCCACCAGGGACGGCTCGTCTGACTACGAGCAGTACTTC. The genes are TRBV21-1 and TRBJ2-7. TRBV21-1 is reported as a pseudogene. This CDR3 is 14 amino acids long.

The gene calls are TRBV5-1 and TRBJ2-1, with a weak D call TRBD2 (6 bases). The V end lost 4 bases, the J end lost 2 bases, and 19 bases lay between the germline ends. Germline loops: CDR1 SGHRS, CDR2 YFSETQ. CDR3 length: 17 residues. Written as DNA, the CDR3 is TGCGCCAGCAGCCAGGTGGTCAGCGGAGGGGCCTACAATGAGCAGTTCTTC. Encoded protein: CASSQVVSGGAYNEQFF.

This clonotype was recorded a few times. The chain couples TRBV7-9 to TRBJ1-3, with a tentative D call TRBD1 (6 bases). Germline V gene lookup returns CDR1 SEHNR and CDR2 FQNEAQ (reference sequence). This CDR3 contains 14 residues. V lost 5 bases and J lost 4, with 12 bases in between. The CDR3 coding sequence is TGTGCCAGCAGCCCAAGCGGACAGGGAAACACCATATATTTT. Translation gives CASSPSGQGNTIYF. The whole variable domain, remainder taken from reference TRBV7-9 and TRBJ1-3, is DTGVSQNPRHKITKRGQNVTFRCDPISEHNRLYWYRQTLGQGPEFLTYFQNEAQLEKSRLLSDRFSAERPKGSFSTLEIQRTEQGDSAMYLCASSPSGQGNTIYFGEGSWLTVV.

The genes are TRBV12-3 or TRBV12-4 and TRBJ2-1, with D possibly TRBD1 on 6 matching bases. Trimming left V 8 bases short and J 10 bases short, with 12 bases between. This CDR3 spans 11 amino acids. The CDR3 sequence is CASGRGYEQFF. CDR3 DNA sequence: TGTGCCAGCGGTAGGGGGTACGAGCAGTTCTTC.

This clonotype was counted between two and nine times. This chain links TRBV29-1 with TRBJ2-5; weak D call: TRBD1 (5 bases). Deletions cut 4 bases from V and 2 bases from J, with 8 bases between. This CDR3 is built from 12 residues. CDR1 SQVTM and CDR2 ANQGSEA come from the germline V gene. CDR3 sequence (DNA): TGCAGCGTTGGAGACAGACAAGAGACCCAGTACTTC. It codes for CSVGDRQETQYF.

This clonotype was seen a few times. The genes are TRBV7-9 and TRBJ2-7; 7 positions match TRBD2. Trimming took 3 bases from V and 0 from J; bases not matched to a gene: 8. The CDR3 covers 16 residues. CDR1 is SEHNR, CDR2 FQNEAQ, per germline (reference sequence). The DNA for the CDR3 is TGTGCCAGCAGCTTCCCGGGGGGAGTGAACTCCTACGAGCAGTACTTC. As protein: CASSFPGGVNSYEQYF.

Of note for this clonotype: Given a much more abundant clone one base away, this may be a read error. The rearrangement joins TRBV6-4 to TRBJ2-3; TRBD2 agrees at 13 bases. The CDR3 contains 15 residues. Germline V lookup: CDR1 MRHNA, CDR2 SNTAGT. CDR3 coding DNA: TGTGCCAGCAGTGGGACTAGCGGGAGCACAGATACGCATTATTTT. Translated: CASSGTSGSTDTHYF.

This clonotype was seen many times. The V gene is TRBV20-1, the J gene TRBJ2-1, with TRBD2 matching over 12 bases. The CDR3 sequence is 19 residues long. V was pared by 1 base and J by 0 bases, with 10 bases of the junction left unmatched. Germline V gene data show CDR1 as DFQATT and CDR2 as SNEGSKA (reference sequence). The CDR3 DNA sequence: TGCAGTGCTAGAGCCCTATCAGGACTAGCGGGGAGCTCCTACAATGAGCAGTTCTTC. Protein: CSARALSGLAGSSYNEQFF.